A selection of T cell receptor beta chains follows, all from one sample in a study of a mutant IDH1 vaccine in newly diagnosed glioma. Clones were sequenced by immunoSEQ multiplex PCR, and TCRdb holds only the in-frame ones, with some missing. The table shows almost 85,000 clones, with around 85% occurring only once. For these TCRs, the target antigens are not known. Specimen: PBMCs, collected from a glioma patient whose treatment included an IDH1 peptide vaccine. These TCRs come from a young man with glioma. Some clones in this sample may be carry-over from other donors' samples. Each CDR3 is given with its conserved first and last residue.

TRBJ2-2 TRBV15 CATSRVPGGTGELFF
TRBJ1-2 TRBV28 CASSLSLYGYTF
TRBJ1-4 TRBV4-1 CASSQDPLPNEKLFF
TRBJ1-2 TRBV4-1 CASSPTGGGYGYTF
TRBJ1-5 TRBV2 CASTVAGWGNQPQHF
TRBJ2-1 TRBV7-9 CAASGTYNEQFF
TRBJ2-5 TRBV7-9 CASSLGSDGETQYF
TRBJ1-5 TRBV4-3 CASSPFRGQPQHF
TRBJ2-3 TRBV27 CASNRRGTDTQYF
TRBJ2-6 TRBV6-5 CASSRDSGANVLTF
TRBJ2-7 TRBV7-9 CASSPAFSYEQYF
TRBJ1-6 TRBV11-2 CASSLVLRQGYYNSPLHF
TRBJ1-4 TRBV4-3 CASSQDWGGGASEKLFF
TRBJ2-3 TRBV6-1 CASSEAVGAVWQDTQYF
TRBJ2-3 TRBV5-1 CASTLWGFGQADTQYF
TRBJ2-7 TRBV7-2 CASSLGARFSYEQYF
TRBJ2-7 TRBV9 CASSPGDRSSYEQYF
TRBJ1-2 TRBV7-9 CASSLGDRGPNGYTF
TRBJ1-2 TRBV5-8 CASSLDSPYF
TRBJ1-5 TRBV30 CAWSSDGNQPQHF
TRBJ2-7 TRBV28 CASGWDTYSYEQYF
TRBJ2-1 TRBV11-3 CASSLGGVAGNEQFF
TRBJ2-2 TRBV2 CASSYQGTDTGELFF
TRBJ2-7 TRBV4-1 CASSPIGSSYEQYF
TRBJ1-4 TRBV2 CASRVDRVKPRGNEKLFF
TRBJ1-1 TRBV18 CASSPSAGTNTEAFF
TRBJ1-2 TRBV30 CAWSRDRGSYGYTF
TRBJ2-1 TRBV7-6 CASSNLNTTGGITDEQFF
TRBJ1-4 TRBV4-3 CASSPWTGDEKLFF
TRBJ2-7 TRBV30 CAWNRRTYEQYF
TRBJ1-1 TRBV5-1 CASSQKPAIDRTPIGKDILNEAFF
TRBJ2-1 TRBV10-1 CASRVGLAAPSSYNEQFF
TRBJ2-3 TRBV5-1 CASSLVIAGSTDTQYF
TRBJ2-5 TRBV9 CASSVTSGEETQYF
TRBJ1-2 TRBV28 CASSKRTAITGGYTF
TRBJ2-1 TRBV6-6 CASRSRLAVYNEQFF
TRBJ2-5 TRBV5-4 CASSAGLAGDYQETQYF
TRBJ2-3 TRBV6-5 CASSYSFHPDTQYF
TRBJ2-5 TRBV29-1 CSGTGATLETQYF
TRBJ2-7 TRBV9 CASSAAGANEQYF
TRBJ2-7 TRBV11-2 CASSLDQIGGPYEQYF
TRBJ2-2 TRBV9 CASSPRPGQGAFGELFF
TRBJ2-5 TRBV9 CASSYDVRETQYF
TRBJ2-2 TRBV21-1 CASSTTLVVPNTGELFF
. TRBV2 CASSEFTSETYEQYF
TRBJ2-3 TRBV10-3 CAISESTDREDTDTQYF
TRBJ1-1 TRBV28 CASDKTPVNTEAFF
TRBJ2-5 TRBV7-2 CASSPQGETQYF
TRBJ2-1 TRBV11-2 CASSLRLAGADEQFF
TRBJ2-5 TRBV7-9 CASSLPRLAGENQETQYF
TRBJ1-2 TRBV10-3 CAIGNRGMDYGYTF
TRBJ1-6 TRBV6-5 CASRGYLNSPLHF
TRBJ2-7 TRBV11-2 CASSQRGPDEQYF
TRBJ2-1 TRBV30 CAWAGQYNEQFF
TRBJ2-7 TRBV27 CASSLSGTGIYEQYF
TRBJ2-7 TRBV19 CASSMRDYLSSYEQYF
TRBJ1-2 TRBV5-1 CASSLALGQTYNYGYTF